Detailed here is one T cell receptor beta chain. No antigen is known for it. The data stem from a study of chemoradiotherapy in HPV16-positive cancers. V was cut by 0 bases and J by 0 bases, with 9 bases left in between. The germline V gene encodes CDR1 MNHEY and CDR2 SVGAGI. The CDR3 consists of 16 residues. Regarding the study as a whole: Non-HPV-specific T cells did not expand in tumors during treatment, whereas candidate HPV-specific clones and E7-related motifs did.

TCRdb's copy holds only in-frame clones and misses some; the assay was immunoSEQ multiplex PCR. The data hold 15,000 to 20,000 clones, with roughly 90% observed a single time. Here the sequenced sample was blood, taken from a patient who underwent chemoradiotherapy. The source of this sequence is a human donor with HPV-associated anogenital cancer. The chain is built from TRBV6-5 and TRBJ2-4; D unresolved. CDR3 in amino acids: CASSYSSTQAKNIQYF. The CDR3 DNA reads TGTGCCAGCAGTTACTCGAGCACACAAGCCAAAAACATTCAGTACTTC.